This TCR beta chain stems from a study of cytomegalovirus exposure and HLA in healthy donors. Use of 60 Vbeta and 13 Jbeta primers characterized the PCR. Generated by immunoSEQ multiplex PCR, the TCRdb table keeps only in-frame clones and is missing some. The table includes about 180,000 clones, 75% to 85% detected once. As concerns this clone: Antigen specificity is unknown.

The CDR3 runs to 18 residues. CDR1 is MGHRA, CDR2 YSYEKL, per germline. Unmatched junction bases numbered 11, after V lost 3 bases and J lost 4 bases. Study-wide results and caveats: The study put 150 to 200 TCR beta chains on its list as cytomegalovirus-associated. Previously analyzed data showed that most TCR beta V segments were productive at a frequency of about 87% or about 30%.

The rearrangement uses TRBV4-1 and TRBJ2-6; 8 positions match TRBD1. Sequencing was performed on PBMCs. The receptor was isolated from a woman aged 25 to 39 in good health and CMV-seropositive. The CDR3 region has the DNA TGCGCCAGCAGCCAGTTCGGACAGGGCAGGTGGGGGGCCAACGTCCTGACTTTC. Translated, it gives CASSQFGQGRWGANVLTF.